The 13 T cell receptor beta chains reported below all come from one sample, sequenced in a study of early T cells in non-severe SARS-CoV-2 infection. A single record per CDR3 protein comes from TCRdb applying MiXCR to the 5' RACE reads. This table holds 51,000 or so distinct CDR3 sequences, 9.5% to 11% found once. Input material: whole blood. Receptors originate from an adult who was a healthcare worker with PCR-confirmed SARS-CoV-2 infection or an uninfected control (not recorded which).

The chain has TRBV5-5 and TRBJ1-5, with D hard to call. V gave up 2 bases and J gave up 9 bases, with 18 bases separating them. CDR1 SGHKS and CDR2 YYEKEE come from the germline V gene (reference sequence). The CDR3 totals 15 residues. This chain's CDR3 is CASSLESQAAGPQHF. In nucleotides, the CDR3 is TGTGCCAGCAGCTTAGAGTCTCAGGCCGCAGGGCCCCAGCATTTT.

There are a few counts of this clonotype. This sequence joins TRBV7-2 and TRBJ1-2, with 8 bases fitting TRBD1. J gave up 8 bases and V 6 bases, and 14 bases lay outside the gene matches. The germline gives CDR1 SGHTA, CDR2 FQGNSA. The CDR3 spans 15 residues. The CDR3 reads CASSGQGISSRGYTF. In nucleotides, the CDR3 is TGTGCCAGCAGTGGACAGGGCATATCATCTAGGGGCTACACCTTC.

This clonotype was counted at least ten times. V and J are TRBV5-4 and TRBJ2-6; a weak D match, TRBD1 (6 bases). Deletions cut 5 bases from V and 0 bases from J, with 18 bases between. This CDR3 has 18 residues. Germline V lookup: CDR1 SGHNT, CDR2 YYREEE (reference sequence). The CDR3 is CASSEPLTGISGANVLTF. In nucleotides, the CDR3 is TGTGCCAGCAGTGAGCCCCTCACAGGGATCTCTGGGGCCAACGTCCTGACTTTC.

This clonotype was counted many times. The chain uses TRBV20-1 and TRBJ1-6; weak D call: TRBD1 (5 bases). The CDR3 has 15 residues. The ends were cut back, 2 bases at V and 10 bases at J, with 18 bases in the middle. CDR1 and CDR2 (germline): DFQATT, SNEGSKA (reference sequence). CDR3 sequence reads: CSARFFGGGNSPLHF. DNA for the CDR3: TGCAGTGCTAGATTCTTCGGGGGTGGCAACTCACCCCTCCACTTT.

V usage is TRBV2 and J usage is TRBJ2-1; the match to TRBD2 covers 8 bases. Germline V CDR1 and CDR2: SNHLY, FYNNEI. V lost 2 bases and J lost 6; bases outside the gene matches: 12. The CDR3 runs to 17 residues. The CDR3 sequence is CASSEPYSGKPGNEQFF. In DNA, the CDR3 is TGTGCCAGCAGTGAACCCTATAGCGGGAAGCCGGGCAATGAGCAGTTCTTC.

This clonotype was seen at least ten times. The CDR3 DNA is TGTGCCATCAGTGAAGGGGCGGGAGTCCTTGAGCAGTTCTTC. Its translation: CAISEGAGVLEQFF. This chain uses TRBV10-3 with TRBJ2-1; the match to TRBD2 covers 7 bases. J was trimmed by 9 bases and V by 3 bases; bases with no gene match: 8. The CDR3 consists of 14 residues. CDR1 is ENHRY and CDR2 is SYGVKD in the germline V gene.

The sample holds many counts of this clonotype. This chain connects TRBV5-5 to TRBJ2-2, with D perhaps TRBD1 or TRBD2 (6 bases each). Per germline, CDR1 SGHKS and CDR2 YYEKEE (reference sequence). CDR3 length equals 16 residues. Trimming shortened V by 2 bases and J by 3 bases, and 14 bases separated the two germline ends. CDR3 nucleotides: TGTGCCAGCAGCTTAGAGGGGGGCGCGGACACCGGGGAGCTGTTTTTT. The encoded protein is CASSLEGGADTGELFF.

The genes are TRBV11-2 and TRBJ2-2; D unresolved. V was clipped by 3 bases and J by 6 bases, with 8 bases between them. The germline V gene encodes CDR1 SGHAT and CDR2 FQNNGV. There are 13 residues in the CDR3. CDR3 nucleotide sequence: TGTGCCAGCAGCTTCGGGCGGTCCGGGGAGCTGTTTTTT. Its protein is CASSFGRSGELFF.

This clonotype came up a few times. The rearrangement joins TRBV19 to TRBJ2-1; 10 bases agree with TRBD2. Trimming cost V 9 bases and J 4 bases; bases outside gene matches: 6. CDR1 is LNHDA, CDR2 SQIVND, per germline (reference sequence). The CDR3 is 14 residues long. The CDR3 spells CASSGLAVYNEQFF. The CDR3 DNA follows: TGTGCCAGCTCCGGACTAGCGGTTTACAATGAGCAGTTCTTC.

This clonotype was recorded at least ten times. The CDR3 nucleotides read TGTGCCAGCAGCTTAAGGCTAGCGGGTAATGAGCAGTTCTTC. Translated, it gives CASSLRLAGNEQFF. The chain joins TRBV7-6 to TRBJ2-1, with TRBD2 identical over 8 bases. Germline assignment: CDR1 SGHVS and CDR2 FNYEAQ. The V segment lost 2 bases and the J segment 7 bases; nucleotides outside the gene matches: 4. The CDR3 has 14 amino acids.

This clonotype came up many times. V is TRBV20-1 and J is TRBJ2-7, with 8 bases that match TRBD2. V trimming: 5 bases; J trimming: 6 bases; junction bases outside the gene matches: 6. CDR3 size: 12 residues. Germline CDR1 and CDR2: DFQATT and SNEGSKA (reference sequence). This chain's CDR3 is CSAGPTSGEQYF. The CDR3 bases are TGCAGTGCTGGGCCCACTAGCGGCGAGCAGTACTTC.

In this sample, this clonotype turned up many times. The chain employs TRBV6-5 and TRBJ2-7, with a weak D call TRBD2 (6 bases). The length of the CDR3 is 12 residues. Per the germline V gene, CDR1 is MNHEY and CDR2 is SVGAGI. V lost 6 bases and J lost 5, with 11 bases in between. The DNA for the CDR3 is TGTGCCAGCAGGGGGACTTTGAACGAGCAGTACTTC. Translating it yields CASRGTLNEQYF.

This clonotype has a count of ten or more. The chain combines TRBV4-3 with TRBJ2-7, with 8 bases that match TRBD2. CDR1 is LGHNA, CDR2 YSLEER, per germline. CDR3 length: 16 amino acids. J gave up 2 bases and V 0 bases, and 6 bases lay outside the gene matches. The CDR3 coding sequence is TGCGCCAGCAGCCAAGAATGGGGACTAGTAGCCTACGAGCAGTACTTC. Its translation: CASSQEWGLVAYEQYF.